Each of the 8 T cell receptor beta chains below was sequenced from the same sample in a study of shared clonotypes between healthy human individuals. Assay used: immunoSEQ multiplex PCR; TCRdb lists only in-frame clones, some missing. The sample lists fewer than 850,000 clones, more than 70% occurring once. The sequenced sample was memory CD4+ T cells sorted from blood. Documented subset: CD45RA-negative fraction. These receptors all stem from a young woman in good health.

This clone was seen a few times. The V gene is TRBV28, the J gene TRBJ1-2, with 7 nucleotides matching TRBD1. V was pared by 7 bases and J by 6 bases, with 17 bases of the junction left unmatched. CDR3 length: 16 amino acids. CDR1 MDHEN and CDR2 SYDVKM come from the germline V gene. The DNA of the CDR3 is TGTGCCAGCACCCTCATGCGGGCAGGGGGGACAGATGGCTACACCTTC. Protein sequence: CASTLMRAGGTDGYTF.

A note on this clone: Within the sample, other DNA sequences also encode this same CDR3. The chain uses TRBV4-1 and TRBJ2-2; D possibly uses TRBD1 or TRBD2 (5 bases each). Germline V lookup: CDR1 MGHRA, CDR2 YSYEKL. The germline V and J ends were trimmed by 0 bases and 5 bases, with 10 bases remaining between them. CDR3 length: 15 amino acids. The CDR3 DNA follows: TGCGCCAGCAGCCAAGATGGGGGAAGGACCGGGGAGCTGTTTTTT. It is translated as CASSQDGGRTGELFF.

This chain uses TRBV7-3 with TRBJ1-1; unclear D gene. Germline-derived CDR1 and CDR2 are SGHTA and FQGTGA. V lost 6 bases and J 1 base, leaving 9 bases between the germline ends. There are 13 residues in the CDR3. The CDR3 sequence is CASSSDTNTEAFF. CDR3 sequence (DNA): TGTGCCAGCAGTTCCGACACGAACACTGAAGCTTTCTTT.

The chain carries TRBV29-1 and TRBJ2-3; D gene unclear. CDR3 size: 14 residues. Germline loops: CDR1 SQVTM, CDR2 ANQGSEA. V lost 3 bases and J 1 base, leaving 11 bases between the germline ends. This CDR3 is CSVERSWGTDTQYF. Here the CDR3 DNA reads TGCAGCGTTGAGCGGTCATGGGGCACAGATACGCAGTATTTT.

The V call is TRBV14, the J call TRBJ2-1; possibly TRBD1 or TRBD2 for D (6 bases each). Germline V gene data show CDR1 as SGHDN and CDR2 as FVKESK. CDR3 length equals 15 residues. Trimming removed 2 bases at V and 4 bases at J, with 12 bases between. CDR3 nucleotide sequence: TGTGCCAGCAGCCAACCGGGGGCGATTTACAATGAGCAGTTCTTC. Translation gives CASSQPGAIYNEQFF.

This rearrangement joins TRBV28 to TRBJ2-7, with TRBD2 as a possible D gene (5 bases). V was pared by 6 bases and J by 4 bases, with 7 bases between. Germline values: CDR1 MDHEN, CDR2 SYDVKM. The CDR3 is 11 amino acids. CDR3: CASRRVYEQYF. The CDR3, as DNA: TGTGCCAGCAGGAGGGTATACGAGCAGTACTTC.

This clone was counted only a few times. V usage is TRBV6-1 and J usage is TRBJ2-7, with D perhaps matching TRBD2 (5 bases). The CDR3 is 16 residues long. CDR1 MNHNS and CDR2 SASEGT come from the germline V gene. Trimming shortened V by 1 base and J by 3 bases, and 16 bases separated the two germline ends. The CDR3 is CASSEGANGRDYEQYF. The CDR3 DNA sequence: TGTGCCAGCAGTGAAGGTGCGAATGGGAGAGACTACGAGCAGTACTTC.

This clone was detected only a few times. The chain links TRBV29-1 to TRBJ2-4; TRBD1 aligns across 7 bases. Germline V gene sequence: CDR1 SQVTM, CDR2 ANQGSEA. The CDR3 is 13 amino acids. V trimming: 5 bases; J trimming: 9 bases; junction bases outside the gene matches: 10. For the CDR3, the DNA is TGCAGCGTTAAGGGGGCCGCGGAGTTCATTCAGTACTTC. Residues: CSVKGAAEFIQYF.